Detailed here is one TCR beta chain. Its cognate antigen is unknown. These data are taken from a study of tumor and adjacent non-tumor tissue in lung cancer. Study as a whole: Aged about 31 to 80 years, patients included nine to eleven men and 4 to 6 women with stage I to III disease.

The library came from three nested PCR rounds adapted from ARM-PCR protocols. TCRdb recomputed calls from the multiplex PCR reads with MiXCR, one row per CDR3 protein. The sample consists of fewer than 100,000 distinct CDR3 sequences, around 70% of them appearing once. Germline V gene data show CDR1 as SQVTM and CDR2 as ANQGSEA. Deletions cut 0 bases from V and 1 base from J, with 15 bases between. CDR3 length: 16 amino acids. General study findings and limits: Significantly higher TCR diversity was found in tumor than normal lung. Tumor TCR diversity, when higher, was linked to shorter survival.

This sample's RNA came from whole unsorted tissue. The receptor comes from a woman aged 40 to 50 with non-small cell lung cancer. The chain uses TRBV29-1 and TRBJ1-2; D unresolved. The source material was lung tumor tissue. CDR3 coding DNA: TGCAGCGTTGAAGAGTTAAACGGAGACCGTAACTATGGCTACACCTTC. This translates into CSVEELNGDRNYGYTF. Full variable domain (outside the CDR3, taken from reference TRBV29-1 and TRBJ1-2): SAVISQKPSRDICQRGTSLTIQCQVDSQVTMMFWYRQQPGQSLTLIATANQGSEATYESGFVIDKFPISRPNLTFSTLTVSNMSPEDSSIYLCSVEELNGDRNYGYTFGSGTRLTVV.